Listed here are 32 T cell receptor beta chains from one sample, sequenced in a study of cytomegalovirus exposure and HLA in healthy donors. The study ran its PCR with 60 Vbeta and 13 Jbeta primers. Generated by immunoSEQ multiplex PCR, the TCRdb table keeps only in-frame clones and is missing some. The sample contains more than 95,000 clones, around 73% of which appear only once. Sequenced material: PBMCs. These receptors were obtained from a man between 60 and 75 years old in good health and CMV-seropositive.

The chain links TRBV5-6 to TRBJ2-5; 7 nucleotides agree with TRBD1. In germline, CDR1 is SGHDT, CDR2 YYEEEE. Trimming at V came to 4 bases and at J to 5 bases, leaving 5 bases not matched to a gene. The CDR3 has 13 residues. CDR3 protein: CASSKTGFETQYF. DNA of the CDR3: TGTGCCAGCAGCAAGACAGGGTTCGAGACCCAGTACTTC.

This sequence joins TRBV18 and TRBJ1-1; TRBD1 aligns across 8 bases. CDR1 is KGHSH, CDR2 LQKENI, per germline. The CDR3 length is 13 residues. J gave up 5 bases and V 5 bases, and 4 bases lay outside the gene matches. DNA of the CDR3: TGTGCCAGCTCAGTGGACAGGGATACTGAAGCTTTCTTT. Its translation: CASSVDRDTEAFF.

CDR3 nucleotides: TGTGCCACCAGCTGGTCAGCGCAAGAGACCCAGTACTTC. Translated: CATSWSAQETQYF. This chain uses TRBV15 with TRBJ2-5; no clear D gene. The germline V gene encodes CDR1 LNHNV and CDR2 YYDKDF (reference sequence). Trimming cost V 5 bases and J 2 bases, with 9 bases left between them. The length of the CDR3 is 13 residues.

The chain recombines TRBV25-1 with TRBJ2-3; 8 bases match TRBD2. After removal of 0 bases from V and 5 bases from J, the junction contained 7 bases not matched to a gene. Germline values: CDR1 MGHDK, CDR2 SYGVNS. This CDR3 is built from 16 residues. Here the CDR3 reads CASSEYGSGVGDTQYF. The DNA for the CDR3 is TGTGCCAGCAGTGAATATGGTAGCGGGGTGGGAGATACGCAGTATTTT.

The sample holds one count of this clone. The rearrangement uses TRBV9 and TRBJ2-3; 7 bases map to TRBD1. The CDR3 has 13 residues. The germline gives CDR1 SGDLS, CDR2 YYNGEE. V lost 3 bases, J lost 7 bases, and 5 bases stayed unmatched. Here the CDR3 DNA reads TGTGCCAGCAGCGGGGACAGCGAGAATACGCAGTATTTT. Protein: CASSGDSENTQYF. Together with reference TRBV9 and TRBJ2-3, the CDR3 gives the full variable domain: DSGVTQTPKHLITATGQRVTLRCSPRSGDLSVYWYQQSLDQGLQFLIQYYNGEERAKGNILERFSAQQFPDLHSELNLSSLELGDSALYFCASSGDSENTQYFGPGTRLTVL.

This rearrangement joins TRBV2 to TRBJ1-1; D is ambiguous. This CDR3 is 14 amino acids long. Trimming stripped 8 bases from V and 2 bases from J, with 15 bases between. Germline V gives CDR1 SNHLY, CDR2 FYNNEI. CDR3 in amino acids: CASRLRVINTEAFF. Written as DNA, the CDR3 is TGTGCCAGCCGGTTGCGGGTCATAAACACTGAAGCTTTCTTT.

The chain has TRBV19 and TRBJ2-6, with D perhaps matching TRBD1 (6 bases). This CDR3 is built from 16 residues. The V gene's germline CDR1 is LNHDA and CDR2 SQIVND (reference sequence). Trimming shortened V by 6 bases and J by 1 base, and 13 bases separated the two germline ends. CDR3 in amino acids: CASSTQGFSGANVLTF. The CDR3 nucleotides read TGTGCCAGTAGCACCCAGGGGTTTTCTGGGGCCAACGTCCTGACTTTC. Combining the CDR3 with reference TRBV19 and TRBJ2-6 gives the whole variable domain DGGITQSPKYLFRKEGQNVTLSCEQNLNHDAMYWYRQDPGQGLRLIYYSQIVNDFQKGDIAEGYSVSREKKESFPLTVTSAQKNPTAFYLCASSTQGFSGANVLTFGAGSRLTVL.

The chain recombines TRBV5-1 with TRBJ2-5; TRBD1 agrees at 7 bases. J gave up 2 bases and V 3 bases, and 10 bases lay outside the gene matches. This CDR3 contains 16 residues. CDR1 and CDR2 (germline): SGHRS, YFSETQ. This CDR3 reads CASSYRQGSSQETQYF. The DNA of the CDR3 is TGCGCCAGCAGCTACCGACAGGGTTCGAGTCAAGAGACCCAGTACTTC.

Only one count was recorded for this clone. The chain carries TRBV5-5 and TRBJ2-1; TRBD1 aligns across 7 bases. CDR3 length: 13 amino acids. The germline V gene has CDR1 SGHKS and CDR2 YYEKEE (reference sequence). The junction had 1 base not matched to a gene; V was cut back by 4 bases and J by 3 bases. The CDR3 reads CASSRDSYNEQFF. Written as DNA, the CDR3 is TGTGCCAGCAGCCGGGACAGCTACAATGAGCAGTTCTTC. The variable domain in full, with the rest retrieved from reference TRBV5-5 and TRBJ2-1, is DAGVTQSPTHLIKTRGQQVTLRCSPISGHKSVSWYQQVLGQGPQFIFQYYEKEERGRGNFPDRFSARQFPNYSSELNVNALLLGDSALYLCASSRDSYNEQFFGPGTRLTVL.

The chain links TRBV5-5 to TRBJ2-7; a weak D match, TRBD1 (5 bases). With 0 bases removed from V and 6 bases from J, the gap between germline ends came to 16 bases. CDR1 is SGHKS and CDR2 is YYEKEE in the germline V gene (reference sequence). The CDR3 has 15 amino acids. CDR3 amino acids: CASSLAVGATREQYF. The CDR3 nucleotides are TGTGCCAGCAGCTTGGCGGTAGGGGCCACTCGCGAGCAGTACTTC. The full variable domain, rest sourced from reference TRBV5-5 and TRBJ2-7, is DAGVTQSPTHLIKTRGQQVTLRCSPISGHKSVSWYQQVLGQGPQFIFQYYEKEERGRGNFPDRFSARQFPNYSSELNVNALLLGDSALYLCASSLAVGATREQYFGPGTRLTVT.

There are a few counts of this clone. The CDR3 region has the DNA TGCAGCGTTGTAGGGGCGGGGGGTTACAATGAGCAGTTCTTC. The encoded protein is CSVVGAGGYNEQFF. The chain joins TRBV29-1 to TRBJ2-1, with 8 nucleotides matching TRBD2. The junction had 6 bases not matched to a gene; V was cut back by 4 bases and J by 4 bases. Germline V lookup: CDR1 SQVTM, CDR2 ANQGSEA. This CDR3 spans 14 amino acids.

The V call is TRBV10-1, the J call TRBJ2-3; TRBD2 agrees at 8 bases. CDR3 size: 14 residues. Trimming cost V 5 bases and J 5 bases; bases outside gene matches: 6. Germline lookup yields CDR1 WNHNN and CDR2 SYGVQD (reference sequence). The CDR3 loop is CASSLGGAKDTQYF. The CDR3 region has the DNA TGCGCCAGCAGTCTCGGGGGGGCCAAAGATACGCAGTATTTT.

Comments on this clone: The junction differs from germline at one of its ends, possibly a read error. The V and J genes are TRBV30 and TRBJ2-6, with D possibly being TRBD2 (7 bases). The CDR3 runs to 18 residues. The germline V gene has CDR1 GTSNPN and CDR2 SVGIG (reference sequence). The CDR3 DNA follows: TGTGCCTGGAGACCACCTAGAACAGCGGGGTGGGGGGCCAACGTCCTGCCTTTC. It translates to CAWRPPRTAGWGANVLPF.

Points on this clone: Other DNA variants within this sample encode the same CDR3. This rearrangement joins TRBV15 to TRBJ2-7; 9 positions agree with TRBD2. The CDR3 covers 14 residues. With V trimmed by 2 bases and J by 4 bases, 3 bases remained unmatched. From germline, CDR1 is LNHNV and CDR2 YYDKDF (reference sequence). The CDR3, as DNA: TGTGCCACCAGCAGACTAGCGGGGTCATACGAGCAGTACTTC. Residues: CATSRLAGSYEQYF.

This chain links TRBV7-3 with TRBJ2-1, with D uncertain. Germline V CDR1 and CDR2: SGHTA, FQGTGA. The length of the CDR3 is 15 residues. V was pared by 4 bases and J by 6 bases, with 16 bases between. DNA for the CDR3: TGTGCCAGCAGCTCGGAGCTTTCAAAGATCAATGAGCAGTTCTTC. Its protein is CASSSELSKINEQFF.

V gene TRBV27 combines with J gene TRBJ1-4; weak D call: TRBD1 (5 bases). The ends were cut back, 5 bases at V and 8 bases at J, with 15 bases in the middle. In germline, CDR1 is MNHEY, CDR2 SMNVEV (reference sequence). The CDR3 runs 14 residues. The CDR3 region has the DNA TGTGCCAGCAGTCCGGGCTCAAGACAGGAAAAACTGTTTTTT. It codes for CASSPGSRQEKLFF.

The chain uses TRBV10-1 and TRBJ2-1, with unresolved D. CDR3 size: 13 residues. Germline CDR1 and CDR2: WNHNN and SYGVQD (reference sequence). Trimming took 0 bases from V and 8 from J, leaving 8 bases between them. The CDR3 DNA reads as TGCGCCAGCAGTGAGTCGTTAGATGATGAGCAGTTCTTC. This gives the protein CASSESLDDEQFF.

The rearrangement uses TRBV11-2 and TRBJ1-5; no reliable D call. Trimming left V 1 base short and J 3 bases short, with 10 bases between. This CDR3 spans 15 amino acids. Germline CDR1 and CDR2: SGHAT and FQNNGV. This chain's CDR3 is CASSLGETVNQPQHF. CDR3 DNA: TGTGCCAGCAGCTTAGGTGAAACAGTCAATCAGCCCCAGCATTTT.

Only a few counts were recorded for this clone. The chain is built from TRBV10-3 and TRBJ2-5; 11 bases align to TRBD2. The CDR3 covers 13 residues. Germline values: CDR1 ENHRY, CDR2 SYGVKD. The trim removed 3 bases at V and 7 bases at J, leaving 1 base unmatched. CDR3 coding DNA: TGTGCCATCAGTGATACTAGCGGGGGGACCCAGTACTTC. Translating it yields CAISDTSGGTQYF.

V is TRBV15 and J is TRBJ2-7, with TRBD2 matching 9 bases. Germline loops: CDR1 LNHNV, CDR2 YYDKDF (reference sequence). The V gene end was trimmed by 1 base and the J gene end by 6 bases; junction bases not matched to a gene: 4. CDR3 length: 14 amino acids. CDR3 DNA sequence: TGTGCCACCAGCAGAGTAAGCGGGGGGACCGAGCAGTACTTC. Amino acid sequence: CATSRVSGGTEQYF.

This chain uses TRBV18 with TRBJ2-7; D unclear. CDR1 KGHSH and CDR2 LQKENI come from the germline V gene. With 4 bases removed from V and 6 bases from J, the gap between germline ends came to 7 bases. The CDR3 is 11 amino acids. The DNA for the CDR3 is TGTGCCAGCTCACGTCCCGGCGAGCAGTACTTC. Translating it yields CASSRPGEQYF.

V usage is TRBV7-9 and J usage is TRBJ2-7, with TRBD1 matching 8 bases. Germline V CDR1 and CDR2: SEHNR, FQNEAQ (reference sequence). The CDR3 runs to 14 residues. Germline trimming cut 5 bases from V and 3 bases from J; bases unmatched to any gene: 6. Here the CDR3 reads CASSERQGSYEQYF. CDR3 bases: TGTGCCAGCAGCGAGCGACAGGGGAGCTACGAGCAGTACTTC.

CDR3 DNA: TGTGCCAGCAGTGAAGCGGGGACAGGGGTAGGGTACGAGCAGTACTTC. Its protein is CASSEAGTGVGYEQYF. This sequence joins TRBV6-1 and TRBJ2-7; 10 nucleotides align to TRBD1. CDR1 is MNHNS, CDR2 SASEGT, per germline. The V segment lost 0 bases and the J segment 4 bases; nucleotides outside the gene matches: 6. This CDR3 has 16 residues.

This chain connects TRBV9 to TRBJ2-5; weak D call: TRBD2 (7 bases). Germline lookup yields CDR1 SGDLS and CDR2 YYNGEE. V lost 4 bases, J lost 5 bases, and 18 bases lay in between. The CDR3 sequence is 15 residues long. The CDR3 DNA reads as TGTGCCAGCAGCTCCCATGGGGGGGCCAGCGAGACCCAGTACTTC. This sequence encodes CASSSHGGASETQYF.

The rearrangement uses TRBV7-9 and TRBJ2-3; 10 positions match TRBD2. The J segment lost 4 bases and the V segment lost 5 bases, leaving 9 bases of the junction unmatched. The CDR3 covers 16 residues. Germline V gene lookup returns CDR1 SEHNR and CDR2 FQNEAQ (reference sequence). CDR3 DNA: TGTGCCAGCAGCGACATAACTAGCGGGGCTGCAGATACGCAGTATTTT. Protein: CASSDITSGAADTQYF.

This clone came up a few times. This chain links TRBV10-3 with TRBJ1-5; 8 bases line up with TRBD1. The V and J ends lost 4 bases and 8 bases, in that order; junction bases with no gene match: 4. The CDR3 has 13 residues. The germline gives CDR1 ENHRY, CDR2 SYGVKD. The CDR3 coding sequence is TGTGCCATCAGTGTAGACAGGGGAGAGCCCCAGCATTTT. Its translation: CAISVDRGEPQHF.

On this clone itself: At one end the junction does not follow the germline gene, possibly because of a read error. CDR3 sequence: CVSSFSGVESGELFF. The CDR3 bases are TGTGTCAGCAGTTTTAGCGGGGTAGAGTCCGGGGAGCTGTTTTTT. V gene TRBV7-3 combines with J gene TRBJ2-2, with 8 positions matching TRBD2. This CDR3 is 15 amino acids long. Germline CDR1 SGHTA, CDR2 FQGTGA.

With respect to this clone: Compared with germline, one end of the junction differs, possibly owing to a read error. The chain carries TRBV5-1 and TRBJ2-7; a weak D match, TRBD2 (7 bases). This CDR3 contains 13 residues. Germline loops: CDR1 SGHRS, CDR2 YFSETQ. The DNA of the CDR3 is TGCGCCAGCAACCTCCGGGGGGACAACGAGCAGTGCTTC. Translated, it gives CASNLRGDNEQCF.

The genes are TRBV28 and TRBJ2-3; 16 bases line up with TRBD2. The CDR3 loop spans 18 amino acids. The trim removed 6 bases at V and 5 bases at J, leaving 11 bases unmatched. Germline CDR1 is MDHEN and CDR2 is SYDVKM. The CDR3 DNA reads as TGTGCCAGCAGACCCGGGACTAGCGGGGGGGCCGGGAGAGATACGCAGTATTTT. It encodes CASRPGTSGGAGRDTQYF.

The CDR3 sequence is CAMNREGQSPLHF. CDR3 nucleotide sequence: TGTGCCATGAACCGGGAGGGGCAATCACCCCTCCACTTT. This rearrangement joins TRBV2 to TRBJ1-6; perhaps TRBD1 as D (5 bases). This CDR3 is built from 13 residues. Germline V gene lookup returns CDR1 SNHLY and CDR2 FYNNEI. With 10 bases removed from V and 10 bases from J, the gap between germline ends came to 17 bases.

The chain is built from TRBV29-1 and TRBJ1-1; D unclear. CDR3 length: 12 amino acids. The germline CDR1 and CDR2 sequences are SQVTM and ANQGSEA. Trimming took 0 bases from V and 4 from J, leaving 6 bases between them. CDR3 residues: CSVEEGLTEAFF. In DNA form, the CDR3 reads TGCAGCGTTGAAGAGGGCCTCACTGAAGCTTTCTTT.

This chain links TRBV5-1 with TRBJ2-1, with 10 nucleotides matching TRBD2. Germline V gene data show CDR1 as SGHRS and CDR2 as YFSETQ. The CDR3 length is 18 residues. V lost 1 base, J lost 0 bases, and 7 bases stayed unmatched. CDR3 coding DNA: TGCGCCAGCAGCTTGACTAGCGGGGTCAGCAGCTCCTACAATGAGCAGTTCTTC. Protein: CASSLTSGVSSSYNEQFF.